Listed here are 7 T cell receptor beta chains from one sample, sequenced in a study of blood T cell repertoires in COVID-19. The assay was immunoSEQ multiplex PCR, and TCRdb's table has in-frame clones only and misses some. The table shows approximately 250,000 clones, with around nine tenths occurring only once. Sequenced sample: PBMCs or T cells enriched from blood (not recorded which). These receptors were obtained from a woman aged 40 to 55 who had been exposed to COVID-19.

This clone was seen a single time. The V gene is TRBV6-5, the J gene TRBJ1-1, with D uncertain. Trimming shortened V by 6 bases and J by 3 bases, and 14 bases separated the two germline ends. This CDR3 comprises 14 residues. The germline gives CDR1 MNHEY, CDR2 SVGAGI. This CDR3 reads CASRKGGKDTEAFF. The CDR3, as DNA: TGTGCCAGCAGGAAAGGAGGGAAGGACACTGAAGCTTTCTTT.

J is TRBJ2-7 and V is TRBV7-9, with TRBD1 matching over 8 bases. The CDR3 spans 16 residues. Germline CDR1 and CDR2: SEHNR and FQNEAQ (reference sequence). V shed 5 bases, J shed 2 bases, and the junction held 11 bases outside the gene matches. The CDR3 reads CASSPISGGSAYEQYF. For the CDR3, the DNA is TGTGCCAGCAGCCCAATCTCAGGGGGCAGCGCCTACGAGCAGTACTTC. Combining the CDR3 with reference TRBV7-9 and TRBJ2-7 gives the whole variable domain DTGVSQNPRHKITKRGQNVTFRCDPISEHNRLYWYRQTLGQGPEFLTYFQNEAQLEKSRLLSDRFSAERPKGSFSTLEIQRTEQGDSAMYLCASSPISGGSAYEQYFGPGTRLTVT.

The CDR3 DNA sequence: TGTGCCAGCTCACCACCCCCACCTACAGGGGACCCCTCCTACAATGAGCAGTTCTTC. Translation: CASSPPPPTGDPSYNEQFF. This sequence joins TRBV18 and TRBJ2-1; 7 nucleotides line up with TRBD1. The trim removed 0 bases at V and 0 bases at J, leaving 11 bases unmatched. The CDR3 totals 19 residues. Germline V CDR1 and CDR2: KGHSH, LQKENI.

The chain links TRBV6-2 or TRBV6-3 to TRBJ1-1, with 9 positions matching TRBD1. The V and J ends lost 2 bases and 6 bases, in that order; junction bases with no gene match: 7. Germline V gene lookup returns CDR1 MNHEY and CDR2 SVGEGT. The CDR3 extends over 15 amino acids. The DNA of the CDR3 is TGTGCCAGCAGTTACCAGAGGACAGGGGAAGCTGAAGCTTTCTTT. Its translation: CASSYQRTGEAEAFF.

The chain has TRBV6-5 and TRBJ1-1; D ambiguous. V lost 7 bases, J lost 7 bases, and 16 bases lay in between. Germline CDR1 and CDR2: MNHEY and SVGAGI. The CDR3 is 13 residues long. The CDR3 region has the DNA TGTGCCAGCACTTCGGTTAGTCAAAATGAAGCTTTCTTT. This sequence encodes CASTSVSQNEAFF.

The V call is TRBV12-3 or TRBV12-4, the J call TRBJ2-3; D is possibly TRBD2 (5 bases). V lost 7 bases and J lost 0, with 8 bases in between. This CDR3 is 13 amino acids long. The CDR3 sequence: CASTSGSTDTQYF. CDR3 nucleotide sequence: TGTGCCAGCACAAGCGGCAGCACAGATACGCAGTATTTT.

This chain uses TRBV13 with TRBJ1-3; TRBD1 is a possible D gene (5 bases). With 4 bases removed from V and 4 bases from J, the gap between germline ends came to 17 bases. The germline V gene has CDR1 PRHDT and CDR2 FYEKMQ (reference sequence). The CDR3 is 16 residues long. The CDR3: CASSSRERIVGNTIYF. CDR3 DNA: TGTGCCAGCAGCTCCAGGGAAAGAATAGTCGGAAACACCATATATTTT.